The 9 T cell receptor beta chains below come from one sample, sequenced in a study of OX40 agonist ivuxolimab in advanced cancers. Clones were sequenced by immunoSEQ multiplex PCR, and TCRdb holds only the in-frame ones, with some missing. The repertoire holds about 100,000 clones, 75% to 95% seen once, with around 0.61% in the top ten. Material: CD4+ or CD8+ T cells sorted from blood, obtained in a trial of the OX40 agonist ivuxolimab. The source is an adult with an advanced solid tumor such as melanoma, head and neck, liver or kidney cancer.

The chain joins TRBV7-8 to TRBJ1-2, with no clear D. The germline V and J ends were trimmed by 0 bases and 2 bases, with 7 bases remaining between them. The CDR3 loop spans 14 amino acids. CDR1 is SGHVS, CDR2 FQNEAQ, per germline. The CDR3 nucleotides are TGTGCCAGCAGCTTAGCGAGCTCCAACTATGGCTACACCTTC. This translates into CASSLASSNYGYTF.

The rearrangement uses TRBV9 and TRBJ1-2, with 7 nucleotides matching TRBD1. The germline CDR1 and CDR2 sequences are SGDLS and YYNGEE. This CDR3 region has 14 residues. Trimming removed 0 bases from V and 6 bases from J; junction bases left unmatched: 5. The CDR3 DNA reads TGTGCCAGCAGCGTAGAGGGGACAGCCCATGGCTACACCTTC. This sequence encodes CASSVEGTAHGYTF.

The rearrangement joins TRBV5-5 to TRBJ1-2; D call uncertain. The length of the CDR3 is 13 residues. Trimming pared 4 bases from V and 6 bases from J, leaving 13 bases between. CDR1 and CDR2 (germline): SGHKS, YYEKEE (reference sequence). CDR3 sequence reads: CASSRVETDGYTF. CDR3 DNA sequence: TGTGCCAGCAGCCGGGTTGAAACGGATGGCTACACCTTC. The entire variable domain, with the rest obtained from reference TRBV5-5 and TRBJ1-2, is as follows: DAGVTQSPTHLIKTRGQQVTLRCSPISGHKSVSWYQQVLGQGPQFIFQYYEKEERGRGNFPDRFSARQFPNYSSELNVNALLLGDSALYLCASSRVETDGYTFGSGTRLTVV.

This clone was seen a single time. J is TRBJ2-1 and V is TRBV7-9; 8 bases align to TRBD2. The junction had 8 bases not matched to a gene; V was cut back by 8 bases and J by 8 bases. CDR1 is SEHNR, CDR2 FQNEAQ, per germline (reference sequence). The CDR3 is made up of 13 amino acids. CDR3 residues: CASAGGGWDEQFF. The CDR3, as DNA: TGTGCCAGCGCCGGCGGGGGGTGGGATGAGCAGTTCTTC. Full variable domain (rest looked up from reference TRBV7-9 and TRBJ2-1): DTGVSQNPRHKITKRGQNVTFRCDPISEHNRLYWYRQTLGQGPEFLTYFQNEAQLEKSRLLSDRFSAERPKGSFSTLEIQRTEQGDSAMYLCASAGGGWDEQFFGPGTRLTVL.

This chain joins TRBV4-1 and TRBJ2-5, with D perhaps assigned TRBD1 or TRBD2 (6 bases each). The V end was cut by 0 bases, the J end by 5 bases, with 19 bases between. CDR3 length equals 17 residues. The germline gives CDR1 MGHRA, CDR2 YSYEKL. CDR3 sequence: CASSQEGRGAVGETQYF. CDR3 sequence (DNA): TGCGCCAGCAGCCAAGAGGGAAGGGGGGCCGTGGGTGAGACCCAGTACTTC.

This clone is a singleton in its sample. The chain is built from TRBV7-2 and TRBJ2-2, with D possibly being TRBD1 (5 bases). Trimming pared 6 bases from V and 6 bases from J, leaving 11 bases between. This CDR3 has 13 residues. Germline lookup yields CDR1 SGHTA and CDR2 FQGNSA. CDR3 residues: CASRDTRAGELFF. The CDR3 region has the DNA TGTGCCAGCAGGGACACGAGAGCCGGGGAGCTGTTTTTT.

The J gene is TRBJ1-1, the V gene TRBV6-6; 10 bases align to TRBD1. V gave up 6 bases and J gave up 8 bases; unmatched junction bases: 3. This CDR3 is built from 12 residues. Germline V gene lookup returns CDR1 MNHNY and CDR2 SVGAGI (reference sequence). The CDR3 DNA follows: TGTGCCAGCAGCGACAGGGGGCAGGAAGCTTTCTTT. This sequence encodes CASSDRGQEAFF.

This rearrangement joins TRBV15 to TRBJ2-5; D remains ambiguous. The CDR3 is 12 residues long. Trimming pared 3 bases from V and 4 bases from J, leaving 6 bases between. Germline loops: CDR1 LNHNV, CDR2 YYDKDF (reference sequence). DNA for the CDR3: TGTGCCACCAGCAGCCCTCGAGAGACCCAGTACTTC. Translated: CATSSPRETQYF.

The V call is TRBV19, the J call TRBJ2-7, with 7 bases that match TRBD1. CDR1 and CDR2 (germline): LNHDA, SQIVND (reference sequence). The CDR3 contains 17 residues. The junction had 13 bases not matched to a gene; V was cut back by 1 base and J by 4 bases. The CDR3 loop reads CASSIGGRQGVRYEQYF. CDR3 nucleotides: TGTGCCAGTAGTATAGGTGGACGGCAGGGGGTTCGATACGAGCAGTACTTC.